These T cell receptor beta chains were read from a single sample in a study of blood T cell repertoires in COVID-19. The method was immunoSEQ multiplex PCR; TCRdb's version includes in-frame clones alone and lacks a portion of them. The profile shows about 110,000 clones, about two thirds of them singletons. Sample: peripheral blood. These receptors all come from a human donor with acute or convalescent COVID-19. The donor label of this sample is uncertain. The CDR3 runs from the conserved cysteine through the conserved F or W. The D gene is left open where the match is weak. The size entry is marked missing in some rows and otherwise reads once, few, many or a size class.

TRBV3-1/TRBV3-2	TRBJ1-4	13	NA	NA	TGTGCCAGCAGCCAAGATGGACATACTAAACTGTTTTTT	CASSQDGHTKLFF
TRBV7-8	TRBJ2-2	17	few	NA	TGTGCCAGCAGCTTAGCGAGGCAGCGCATGGACACCGGGGAGCTGTTTTTT	CASSLARQRMDTGELFF
TRBV24-1	TRBJ2-1	15	NA	NA	TGTGCCACCAGTGACTTTGACAGGGAGGCAAATGAGCAGTTCTTC	CATSDFDREANEQFF
TRBV6-5	TRBJ1-2	14	NA	TRBD1	TGTGCCAGCAGTTACAGGGGACAGGGAAAAGGCTACACCTTC	CASSYRGQGKGYTF
TRBV19	TRBJ2-2	18	NA	TRBD2	TGTGCCAGTAGTATAGGTCCAAGCGGGGGGGTCGACACCGGGGAGCTGTTTTTT	CASSIGPSGGVDTGELFF
TRBV9	TRBJ1-1	15	few	NA	TGTGCCAGCAGCGTAGCAATGTCTATGAACACTGAAGCTTTCTTT	CASSVAMSMNTEAFF
TRBV28	TRBJ1-3	17	NA	TRBD1	TGTGCCAGCAGTTTATGGGGGACAGGGGATTCTGGAAACACCATATATTTT	CASSLWGTGDSGNTIYF
TRBV5-1	TRBJ2-5	16	NA	TRBD2	TGCGCCAGCAGCGACGGACTAGCGGGGATACAAGAGACCCAGTACTTC	CASSDGLAGIQETQYF
TRBV5-1	TRBJ1-2	15	NA	TRBD1	TGCGCCAGCAGCCAGGACAGGGCGAAGAACTATGGCTACACCTTC	CASSQDRAKNYGYTF
TRBV28	TRBJ1-5	12	NA	NA	TGTGCCAGCAGTTTAACGGAGAAGCCCCAGCATTTT	CASSLTEKPQHF
TRBV23-1	TRBJ2-5	23	NA	NA	TGCGCCAGCAGTCATTCAAGTCAATCAGAACAGGAGAGCTTTCTTTTCTGTTTGGAGACCCAGTACTTC	CASSHSSQSEQESFLFCLETQYF
TRBV18	TRBJ1-1	13	few	NA	TGTGCCAGCTCACCAACGGGGAAGACTGAAGCTTTCTTT	CASSPTGKTEAFF
TRBV6-6	TRBJ1-1	13	once	NA	TGTGCCAGCAGTTACTACCGGGATACTGAAGCTTTCTTT	CASSYYRDTEAFF
TRBV24-1	TRBJ1-2	17	NA	TRBD1	TGTGCCACCAGTGATCCAGGCCGGGACAGTGACTACTATGGCTACACCTTC	CATSDPGRDSDYYGYTF
TRBV4-2	TRBJ2-1	16	NA	NA	TGTGCCAGCAGCCCGGGGGACAGCGCCCCATACAATGAGCAGTTCTTC	CASSPGDSAPYNEQFF
TRBV24-1	TRBJ2-7	13	NA	TRBD1	TGTGCCACCAGTGACCCGGACAGGGACGAGCAGTACTTC	CATSDPDRDEQYF
TRBV9	TRBJ1-2	16	few	NA	TGTGCCAGCAGCGTAGGAAGGGGCCCAGGAGACTATGGCTACACCTTC	CASSVGRGPGDYGYTF
TRBV13	TRBJ1-2	15	NA	TRBD1	TGTGCCAGCAGCTTAGGCCGACAGGGGAACTATGGCTACACCTTC	CASSLGRQGNYGYTF
TRBV9	TRBJ2-5	15	NA	NA	TGTGCCAGCAGCGTAGGGGGGGGCCTCCAGGAGACCCAGTACTTC	CASSVGGGLQETQYF
TRBV5-1	TRBJ2-5	12	NA	NA	TGCGCCAGCCGCAAGGAGGGGGAGACCCAGTACTTC	CASRKEGETQYF
TRBV11-3	TRBJ2-1	15	NA	TRBD2	TGTGCCAGCAGCTTAGACCGTAGCGGGGTCAATGAGCAGTTCTTC	CASSLDRSGVNEQFF
TRBV7-6	TRBJ2-1	16	NA	TRBD1	TGTGCCAGCAGCCGATGGACAGGGGAGATTAACAATGAGCAGTTCTTC	CASSRWTGEINNEQFF
TRBV5-8	TRBJ2-3	17	NA	TRBD2	TGTGCCAGCAGCTTGGGACTAGCGTTCACTAGCACAGATACGCAGTATTTT	CASSLGLAFTSTDTQYF
TRBV11-2	TRBJ1-5	19	few	TRBD1	TGTGCCAGCAGCTCTAGATCCCCCGGACAGGGTTATAGCAATCAGCCCCAGCATTTT	CASSSRSPGQGYSNQPQHF
TRBV10-3	TRBJ1-4	14	NA	NA	TGTGCCACCGCCGGAGCCGAGAATAATGAAAAACTGTTTTTT	CATAGAENNEKLFF
TRBV6-5	TRBJ1-3	16	NA	NA	TGTGCCAGCAGTTACTCGAGACGGGACTCTGGAAACACCATATATTTT	CASSYSRRDSGNTIYF
TRBV4-1	TRBJ2-7	16	few	NA	TGCGCCAGCAGCCAAGATGTCGCGTTAGGGGGCTACGAGCAGTACTTC	CASSQDVALGGYEQYF
TRBV20-1	TRBJ2-5	11	NA	NA	TGCAGTGGGGCCAGGGCGGAGACCCAGTACTTC	CSGARAETQYF
TRBV18	TRBJ1-1	16	NA	NA	TGTGCCAGCTCACCGACGCGCGGGGGGGCGGGGACTGAAGCTTTCTTT	CASSPTRGGAGTEAFF
TRBV19	TRBJ2-5	16	NA	TRBD2	TGTGCCAGTAGTTCGGGACTAGCGGGGGGGCGAGAGACCCAGTACTTC	CASSSGLAGGRETQYF
TRBV7-9	TRBJ2-2	15	NA	NA	TGTGCCAGCAGCTTGATCGAAGACAACCAAGCGGAGCTGTTTTTT	CASSLIEDNQAELFF
TRBV30	TRBJ2-3	14	NA	NA	TGTGCCTACTATCGGGACTCCTACAGTCGTACGCAGTATTTT	CAYYRDSYSRTQYF
TRBV6-5	TRBJ1-5	15	once	NA	TGTGCCAGCAGACCGGCAGGGAACCCCAATCAGCCCCAGCATTTT	CASRPAGNPNQPQHF
TRBV5-1	TRBJ2-4	16	NA	NA	TGCGCCAGCAGCTTGGAACTAGCAGGGACCAAAAACATTCAGTACTTC	CASSLELAGTKNIQYF
TRBV7-5	TRBJ1-3	18	NA	NA	TGTGCCAGAAGCCCTCCTGACCCGGGACAGACCTCTGGAAACACCATATATTTT	CARSPPDPGQTSGNTIYF
TRBV27	TRBJ1-2	13	NA	TRBD1	TGTGCCAGCAGAGCACAGGGGGCGGGGGGCTACACCTTC	CASRAQGAGGYTF
TRBV12-3/TRBV12-4	TRBJ1-1	12	NA	NA	TGTGCCAGCAGTCCCTCGACAGTCGAAGCTTTCTTT	CASSPSTVEAFF
TRBV5-1	TRBJ1-1	12	NA	NA	TGCGCCAGCAGCAGTGCCAGCACTGAAGCTTTCTTT	CASSSASTEAFF
TRBV24-1	TRBJ1-1	14	NA	NA	TGTGCCACCAGTGGGACTACACCGAACACTGAAGCTTTCTTT	CATSGTTPNTEAFF
TRBV7-2	TRBJ2-2	17	NA	TRBD2	TGTGCCAGCAGCTTAAGTACTAGCGGGGGTCACACCGGGGAGCTGTTTTTT	CASSLSTSGGHTGELFF
TRBV5-1	TRBJ1-4	13	NA	NA	TGCGCCAGCAGCTTGGAACAGGATGAAAAACTGTTTTTT	CASSLEQDEKLFF
TRBV5-1	TRBJ2-1	16	few	TRBD2	TGCGCCAGCAGCACGGGCCTAGCGGGGAACTACAATGAGCAGTTCTTC	CASSTGLAGNYNEQFF
TRBV6-5	TRBJ1-1	13	once	NA	TGTGCCAGCAGTTACCCCGGGGGGACTGAAGCTTTCTTT	CASSYPGGTEAFF
TRBV29-1	TRBJ2-3	11	NA	TRBD1	TGCAGCGTGAACAGGGGAGATACGCAGTATTTT	CSVNRGDTQYF
TRBV28	TRBJ1-1	13	NA	NA	TGTGCCAGCAGTTTAGGGGGCCGGCGTAAAGCTTTCTTT	CASSLGGRRKAFF
TRBV14	TRBJ2-1	13	few	TRBD2	TGTGCCAGCAGCCCAGGACTAGTCCATGAGCAGTTCTTC	CASSPGLVHEQFF
TRBV13	TRBJ1-5	13	NA	TRBD1	TGTGCCAGCAGCCGGACAGGTAATCAGCCCCAGCATTTT	CASSRTGNQPQHF
TRBV30	TRBJ1-1	15	NA	NA	TGTGCCTGGAGTGTACGCCAGGGCGTTAACACTGAAGCTTTCTTT	CAWSVRQGVNTEAFF
TRBV27	TRBJ1-5	16	NA	TRBD1	TGTGCCAGCAGGGACAGGGGAGTGGGGGAATATCAGCCCCAGCATTTT	CASRDRGVGEYQPQHF